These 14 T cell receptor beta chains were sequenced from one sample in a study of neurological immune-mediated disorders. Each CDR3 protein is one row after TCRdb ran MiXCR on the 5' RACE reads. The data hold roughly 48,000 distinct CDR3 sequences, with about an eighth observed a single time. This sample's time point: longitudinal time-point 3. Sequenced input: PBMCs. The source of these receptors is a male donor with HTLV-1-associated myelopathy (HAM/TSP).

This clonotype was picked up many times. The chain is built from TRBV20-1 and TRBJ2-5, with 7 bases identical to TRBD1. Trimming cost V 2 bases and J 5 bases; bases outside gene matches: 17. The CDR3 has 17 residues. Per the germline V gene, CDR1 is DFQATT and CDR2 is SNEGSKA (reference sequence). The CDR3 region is CSARPRTGRGLGETQYF. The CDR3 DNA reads TGCAGTGCTAGACCCCGGACAGGTCGGGGCCTAGGGGAGACCCAGTACTTC.

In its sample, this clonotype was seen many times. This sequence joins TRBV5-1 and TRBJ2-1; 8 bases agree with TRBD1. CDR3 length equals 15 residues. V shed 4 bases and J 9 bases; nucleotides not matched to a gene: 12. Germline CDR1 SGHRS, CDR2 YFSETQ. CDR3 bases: TGCGCCAGCAGCCTCGCGCGACAGGGGTTGCCTGAGCAGTTCTTC. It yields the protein CASSLARQGLPEQFF.

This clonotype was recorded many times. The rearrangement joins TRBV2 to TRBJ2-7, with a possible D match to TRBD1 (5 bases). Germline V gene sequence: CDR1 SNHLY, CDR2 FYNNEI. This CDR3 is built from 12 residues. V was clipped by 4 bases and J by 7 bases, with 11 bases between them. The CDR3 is CASSGQTEEQYF. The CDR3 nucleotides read TGTGCCAGCAGTGGACAGACGGAAGAGCAGTACTTC.

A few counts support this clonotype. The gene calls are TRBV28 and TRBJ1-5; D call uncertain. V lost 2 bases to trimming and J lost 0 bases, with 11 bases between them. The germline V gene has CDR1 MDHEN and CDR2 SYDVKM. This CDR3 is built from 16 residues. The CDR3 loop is CASSLVVSNSNQPQHF. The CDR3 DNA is TGTGCCAGCAGTTTAGTGGTCAGTAATAGCAATCAGCCCCAGCATTTT.

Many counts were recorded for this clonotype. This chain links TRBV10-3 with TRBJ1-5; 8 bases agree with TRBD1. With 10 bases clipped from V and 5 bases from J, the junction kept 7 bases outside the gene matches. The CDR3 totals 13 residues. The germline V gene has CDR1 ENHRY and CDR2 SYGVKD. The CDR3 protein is CATQGAGDQPQHF. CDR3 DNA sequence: TGTGCCACGCAGGGGGCCGGGGATCAGCCCCAGCATTTT.

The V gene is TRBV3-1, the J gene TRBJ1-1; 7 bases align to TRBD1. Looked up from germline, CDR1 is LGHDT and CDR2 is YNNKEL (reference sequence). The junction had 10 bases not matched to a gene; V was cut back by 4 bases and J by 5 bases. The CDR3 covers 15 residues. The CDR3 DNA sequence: TGTGCCAGCAGCCGATGGGGGCAGGGGGAAACTGAAGCTTTCTTT. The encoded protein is CASSRWGQGETEAFF.

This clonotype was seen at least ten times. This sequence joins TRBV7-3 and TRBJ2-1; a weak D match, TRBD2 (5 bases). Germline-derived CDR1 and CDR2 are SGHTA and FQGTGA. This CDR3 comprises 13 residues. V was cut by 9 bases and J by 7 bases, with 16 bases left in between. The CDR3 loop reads CASGLQRENEQFF. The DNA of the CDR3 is TGTGCCAGTGGCCTTCAACGGGAAAATGAGCAGTTCTTC.

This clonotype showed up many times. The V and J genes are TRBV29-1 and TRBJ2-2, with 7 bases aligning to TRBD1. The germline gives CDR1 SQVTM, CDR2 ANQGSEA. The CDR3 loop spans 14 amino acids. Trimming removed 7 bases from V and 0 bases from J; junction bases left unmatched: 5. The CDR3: CSARTGANTGELFF. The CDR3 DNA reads TGCAGCGCCCGGACAGGCGCGAACACCGGGGAGCTGTTTTTT.

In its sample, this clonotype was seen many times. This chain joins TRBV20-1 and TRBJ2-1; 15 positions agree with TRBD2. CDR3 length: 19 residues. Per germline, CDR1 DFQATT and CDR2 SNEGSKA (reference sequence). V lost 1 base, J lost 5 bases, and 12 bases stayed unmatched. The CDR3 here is CSARGPPGTSGGTDNEQFF. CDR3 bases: TGCAGTGCTAGAGGTCCCCCTGGGACTAGCGGGGGGACTGACAATGAGCAGTTCTTC.

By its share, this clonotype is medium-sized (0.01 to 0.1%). DNA of the CDR3: TGTGCCAGCAGTCCGGACAGGCAAAACATTCAGTACTTC. This gives the protein CASSPDRQNIQYF. The rearrangement links TRBV2 to TRBJ2-4; TRBD1 matches 7 bases. Unmatched junction bases numbered 3, after V lost 5 bases and J lost 5 bases. This CDR3 has 13 amino acids. Germline CDR1 SNHLY, CDR2 FYNNEI.

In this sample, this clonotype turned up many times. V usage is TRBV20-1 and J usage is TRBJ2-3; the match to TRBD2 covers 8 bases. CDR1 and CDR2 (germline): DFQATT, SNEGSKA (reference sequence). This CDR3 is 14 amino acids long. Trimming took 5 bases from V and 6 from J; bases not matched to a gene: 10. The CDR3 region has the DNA TGCAGTGCTCTACTTAGCGGGGTTTCGGATACGCAGTATTTT. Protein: CSALLSGVSDTQYF.

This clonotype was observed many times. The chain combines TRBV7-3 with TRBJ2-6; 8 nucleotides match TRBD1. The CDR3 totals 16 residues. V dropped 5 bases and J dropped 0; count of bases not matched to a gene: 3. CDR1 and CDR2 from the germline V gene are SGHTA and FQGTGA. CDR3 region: CASSRDRSSGANVLTF. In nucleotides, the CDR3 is TGTGCCAGCAGCCGGGACAGGAGCTCTGGGGCCAACGTCCTGACTTTC.

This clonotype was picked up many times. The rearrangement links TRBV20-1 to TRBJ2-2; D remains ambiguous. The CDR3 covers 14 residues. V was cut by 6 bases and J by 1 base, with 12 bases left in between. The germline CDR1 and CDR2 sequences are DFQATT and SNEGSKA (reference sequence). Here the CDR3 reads CSASRALNTGELFF. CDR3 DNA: TGCAGTGCCAGCCGGGCCTTGAACACCGGGGAGCTGTTTTTT.

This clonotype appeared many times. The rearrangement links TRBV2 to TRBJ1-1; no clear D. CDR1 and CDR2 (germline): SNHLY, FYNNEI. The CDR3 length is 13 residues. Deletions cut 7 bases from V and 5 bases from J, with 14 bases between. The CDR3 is CASTITMGTEAFF. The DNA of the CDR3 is TGTGCCAGCACCATTACCATGGGTACTGAAGCTTTCTTT. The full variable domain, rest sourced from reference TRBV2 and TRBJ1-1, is EPEVTQTPSHQVTQMGQEVILRCVPISNHLYFYWYRQILGQKVEFLVSFYNNEISEKSEIFDDQFSVERPDGSNFTLKIRSTKLEDSAMYFCASTITMGTEAFFGQGTRLTVV.